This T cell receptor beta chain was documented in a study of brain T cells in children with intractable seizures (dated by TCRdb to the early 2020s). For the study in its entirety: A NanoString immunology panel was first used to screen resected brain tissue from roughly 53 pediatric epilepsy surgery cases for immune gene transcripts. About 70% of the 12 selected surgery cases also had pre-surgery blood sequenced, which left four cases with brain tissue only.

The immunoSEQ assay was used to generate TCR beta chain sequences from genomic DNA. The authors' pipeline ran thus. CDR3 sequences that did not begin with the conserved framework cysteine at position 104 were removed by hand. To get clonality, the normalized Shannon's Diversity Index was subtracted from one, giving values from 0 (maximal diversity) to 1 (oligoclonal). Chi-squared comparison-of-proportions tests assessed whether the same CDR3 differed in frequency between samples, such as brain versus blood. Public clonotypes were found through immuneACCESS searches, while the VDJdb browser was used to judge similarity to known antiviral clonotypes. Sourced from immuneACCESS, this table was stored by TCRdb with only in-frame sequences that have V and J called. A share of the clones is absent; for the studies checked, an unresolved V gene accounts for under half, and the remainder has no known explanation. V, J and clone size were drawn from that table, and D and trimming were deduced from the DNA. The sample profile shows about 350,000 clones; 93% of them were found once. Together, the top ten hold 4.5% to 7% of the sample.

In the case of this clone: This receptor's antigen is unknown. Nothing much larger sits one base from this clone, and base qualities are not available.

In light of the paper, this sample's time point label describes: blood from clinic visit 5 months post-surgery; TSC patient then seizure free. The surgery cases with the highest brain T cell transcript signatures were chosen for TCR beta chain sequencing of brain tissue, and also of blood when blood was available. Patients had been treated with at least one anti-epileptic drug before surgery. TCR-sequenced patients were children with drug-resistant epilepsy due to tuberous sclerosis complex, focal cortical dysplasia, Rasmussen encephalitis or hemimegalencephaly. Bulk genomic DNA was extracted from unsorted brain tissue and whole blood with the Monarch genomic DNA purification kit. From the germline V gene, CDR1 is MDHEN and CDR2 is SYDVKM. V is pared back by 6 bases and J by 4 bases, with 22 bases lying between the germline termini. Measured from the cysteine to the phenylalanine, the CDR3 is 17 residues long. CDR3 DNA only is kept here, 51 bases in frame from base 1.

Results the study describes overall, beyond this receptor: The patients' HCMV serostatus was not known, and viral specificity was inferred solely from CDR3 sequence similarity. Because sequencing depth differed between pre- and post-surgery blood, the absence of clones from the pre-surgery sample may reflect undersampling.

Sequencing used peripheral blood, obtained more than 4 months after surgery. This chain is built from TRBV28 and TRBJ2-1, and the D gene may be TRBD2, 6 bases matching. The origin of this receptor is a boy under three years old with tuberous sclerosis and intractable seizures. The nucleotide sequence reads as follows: TGTGCCAGCAGCACGGAGAACGATCCCGGGACTTACAATGAGCAGTTCTTC. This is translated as CASSTENDPGTYNEQFF.